This T cell receptor beta chain was observed in a study of T cell repertoires in cytomegalovirus infection. Whole-study context: In public TCR beta signatures, there were indications of both CMV infection and matching HLA type.

TCRdb reprocessed the reads via MiXCR and lists one record per CDR3 protein. The sample has some 130,000 distinct CDR3 sequences, around 25% seen once; the top ten hold approximately 35%. With regard to this clonotype: The target antigen is unknown.

Study outcomes and limitations: There were carriers of CMV plus the relevant HLA, and cumulative public TCR beta family frequency identified them. Dominating the ex vivo response were TCR beta clonotypes that were CMV-specific and HLA-C-restricted.

Trimming removed 4 bases from V and 8 bases from J; junction bases left unmatched: 17. The V gene's germline CDR1 is SNHLY and CDR2 FYNNEI. The CDR3 has 17 residues. The sequencing sample was made of PBMCs, sequenced either directly or after in vitro stimulation (not recorded which). V usage is TRBV2 and J usage is TRBJ2-1, with 7 bases aligning to TRBD2. The TCR comes from a human donor in good health (CMV status not recorded). Some clones in this sample may be carry-over from other donors' samples. The CDR3 DNA reads as TGTGCCAGCAGTGGCCCGCGAGGACTAGTGGTCCCTGATGAGCAGTTCTTC. It is translated as CASSGPRGLVVPDEQFF.